These 32 T cell receptor gamma chains share one sample of origin, sequenced in a study of human gamma delta and Vdelta1 T cells. TCRdb redid clone calling on the PCR reads using CATT. The sample carries 420 or so gamma-chain clones, less than 15% recorded once. Sequenced sample: Vdelta1 gamma-delta T cells from blood. These receptor sequences come from a human donor in good health.

This clone was detected a few times. J is TRGJ1 or TRGJ2 and V is TRGV3. The V segment lost 8 bases and the J segment 2 bases; nucleotides outside the gene matches: 9. The CDR3 has 13 residues. Germline V CDR1 and CDR2: VTNTFY, YDVSTARD (reference sequence). The CDR3 spells CATFDSHYYKKLF. The CDR3 DNA sequence: TGTGCCACCTTTGACTCCCATTATTATAAGAAACTCTTT.

This clone was detected a few times. This chain uses TRGV2 with TRGJ1 or TRGJ2. The CDR3 consists of 13 residues. V was pared by 1 base and J by 1 base, with 1 base of the junction left unmatched. CDR1 is EGSNGY, CDR2 YDSYNSKV, per germline. The CDR3 DNA reads TGTGCCACCTGGGACGGCAATTATTATAAGAAACTCTTT. Protein sequence: CATWDGNYYKKLF.

In its sample, this clone is medium-sized. J is TRGJ1 or TRGJ2 and V is TRGV5. This CDR3 region has 12 residues. V was clipped by 0 bases and J by 11 bases; unmatched bases: 7. Germline CDR1 VINAFY, CDR2 YDVSNSKD. Here the CDR3 reads CATWDRPGEKLF. DNA of the CDR3: TGTGCCACCTGGGACAGGCCAGGGGAGAAACTCTTT.

This clone appeared a few times. A read error likely explains why the TCRdb protein, taken from a much larger clone, differs from this DNA's translation at residue 12; the protein shown is translated from the DNA. J is TRGJP1 and V is TRGV8. The J call may be faulty, since TRGJP better matches the DNA end. The CDR3 extends over 13 amino acids. CDR1 is VENAVY and CDR2 is YDSYNSRV in the germline V gene. CDR3 in DNA: TGTGCCACCTGGGATAACACTGGTTGGTTCAAGGTATTT. Amino acids: CATWDNTGWFKVF.

This clone was counted only a few times. TCRdb assigns this DNA the protein of a much larger clone, which departs from its translation at residue 11; this likely reflects a read error, and the protein shown comes from translating the DNA. Other DNA sequences within the sample encode an identical CDR3. This chain links TRGV9 with TRGJP. This CDR3 spans 18 amino acids. The V gene's germline CDR1 is GITISATS and CDR2 ISYDGTV (reference sequence). In DNA, the CDR3 is TGTGCCTTGTGGGAGGTGATCCCCCAAGAGGTGGGCAAAAAAATAAAGGTATTT. Its translation: CALWEVIPQEVGKKIKVF.

This clone is judged medium-sized. This chain links TRGV5 with TRGJ1 or TRGJ2. The CDR3 runs 12 residues. Germline CDR1 and CDR2: VINAFY and YDVSNSKD. The V gene end was trimmed by 0 bases and the J gene end by 12 bases; junction bases not matched to a gene: 8. The CDR3: CATWDRPGRKLF. Here the CDR3 DNA reads TGTGCCACCTGGGACAGGCCTGGTAGGAAACTCTTT.

About this clone: A far larger clone is just one base off, so this is likely a read error. Different DNA sequences within this sample yield the same CDR3. The rearrangement joins TRGV9 to TRGJ1 or TRGJ2. The CDR3 runs to 12 residues. The germline V gene encodes CDR1 GITISATS and CDR2 ISYDGTV (reference sequence). The CDR3 DNA sequence: TGCGCCTTGTGGGAGGCCTATTATAAGAAACTCTTT. Translation: CALWEAYYKKLF.

Concerning this clone itself: This DNA translates differently at residue 9 from the TCRdb protein, which is that of a much larger clone; a read error is likely, and the protein shown is the DNA's own translation. This chain joins TRGV8 and TRGJP1. Germline V gives CDR1 VENAVY, CDR2 YDSYNSRV. The length of the CDR3 is 13 residues. CDR3 residues: CATWDNTGRFKIF. The CDR3 nucleotides read TGTGCCACCTGGGATAACACTGGTCGGTTCAAGATATTT.

This rearrangement joins TRGV3 to TRGJ1 or TRGJ2. The CDR3 spans 12 residues. The J segment lost 10 bases and the V segment lost 0 bases, leaving 6 bases of the junction unmatched. The germline V gene has CDR1 VTNTFY and CDR2 YDVSTARD (reference sequence). In DNA, the CDR3 is TGTGCCACCTGGGACAGGCTCGGGAAGAAACTCTTT. Amino acids: CATWDRLGKKLF.

A word on this clone: At one end the junction does not follow the germline gene, possibly because of a read error. The same CDR3 also results from other DNA sequences found in this sample. The chain couples TRGV9 to TRGJP. Germline-derived CDR1 and CDR2 are GITISATS and ISYDGTV (reference sequence). CDR3 length: 16 amino acids. The CDR3 DNA is TGTGCCTTGTGGGAGGTGAGAGAGTTGGGCAAAAAAAACAAGGTCTTT. Amino acids: CALWEVRELGKKNKVF.

This clone showed up just a few times. TCRdb attributes to this sequence the protein of a much larger clone, which differs from the DNA translation at residue 7; a read error is likely, and the protein displayed is translated from the DNA. This chain uses TRGV8 with TRGJP1. CDR3 size: 13 residues. V trimming: 2 bases; J trimming: 6 bases; junction bases outside the gene matches: 3. CDR1 and CDR2 (germline): VENAVY, YDSYNSRV. CDR3 sequence reads: CATWDNAGWFKIF. DNA of the CDR3: TGTGCCACCTGGGATAACGCTGGTTGGTTCAAGATATTT.

Notes on this clone: It is likely a read error: a sequence one base away is far more abundant. The chain links TRGV5 to TRGJ1 or TRGJ2. Germline lookup yields CDR1 VINAFY and CDR2 YDVSNSKD. V lost 0 bases, J lost 3 bases, and 8 bases stayed unmatched. This CDR3 comprises 15 residues. The chain's CDR3 is CATWDRPTCYYKKLF. The CDR3, as DNA: TGTGCCACCTGGGACAGGCCCACCTGTTATTATAAGAAACTCTTT.

This clone occurred a few times. Since a far larger clone is one base different, this is likely a read error. This chain connects TRGV8 to TRGJP1. V lost 1 base and J lost 4; bases outside the gene matches: 0. Germline-derived CDR1 and CDR2 are VENAVY and YDSYNSRV. The CDR3 has 13 residues. DNA of the CDR3: TGTGCCACCTGGGATAGCACTGGTTGGTTCAAGATATTT. Protein product: CATWDSTGWFKIF.

In its sample, this clone is medium-sized. This sequence joins TRGV3 and TRGJ1 or TRGJ2. Germline V gives CDR1 VTNTFY, CDR2 YDVSTARD (reference sequence). There are 11 residues in the CDR3. V lost 6 bases and J lost 10; bases outside the gene matches: 9. CDR3 in DNA: TGTGCCACCTGGACCAGAAGAAAGAAACTCTTT. Translated, it gives CATWTRRKKLF.

For this clone: The protein in TCRdb stems from a much larger clone and differs at residue 12 from this DNA's translation, likely a read error; here the protein is translated from the DNA. The rearrangement uses TRGV9 and TRGJ1 or TRGJ2. With 0 bases clipped from V and 16 bases from J, the junction kept 30 bases outside the gene matches. Per the germline V gene, CDR1 is GITISATS and CDR2 is ISYDGTV (reference sequence). The CDR3 has 18 amino acids. CDR3 sequence reads: CALWEVIPQELCKKNKLF. The CDR3 DNA reads TGTGCCTTGTGGGAGGTGATCCCCCAAGAGTTGTGCAAAAAAAACAAGCTCTTT.

V gene TRGV4 combines with J gene TRGJ1 or TRGJ2. V gave up 8 bases and J gave up 0 bases; unmatched junction bases: 16. This CDR3 contains 16 residues. Germline CDR1 EGSTGY, CDR2 YDSYTSSV. The CDR3 loop is CATFDVRRQNYYKKLF. As DNA, the CDR3 is TGTGCCACCTTTGACGTTCGCCGACAGAATTATTATAAGAAACTCTTT.

This clone rates as medium-sized (0.01 to 0.1%). A far larger clone is one nucleotide away, so this likely arose from a read error. This chain uses TRGV9 with TRGJ1 or TRGJ2. After removal of 2 bases from V and 14 bases from J, the junction contained 9 bases not matched to a gene. The CDR3 totals 11 residues. The germline CDR1 and CDR2 sequences are GITISATS and ISYDGTV (reference sequence). The CDR3, as DNA: TGTGCCTTGTGGGAGGACCGAAAGGAACTCTTT. This encodes CALWEDRKELF.

Worth noting for this clone: A far larger clone is one nucleotide away, so this likely arose from a read error. Other DNA sequences in this specimen translate into the identical CDR3. The chain uses TRGV8 and TRGJP1. CDR1 and CDR2 (germline): VENAVY, YDSYNSRV. The CDR3 spans 13 residues. This CDR3 is CATWDNTGWFKIF. CDR3 nucleotide sequence: TGTGCCACCTGGGATAACACTGGTTGGTTCAAAATATTT.

This clone has a handful of counts. Germline and junction disagree at one end, which may indicate a read error. The rearrangement joins TRGV3 to TRGJ1 or TRGJ2. The CDR3 length is 11 residues. CDR1 and CDR2 from the germline V gene are VTNTFY and YDVSTARD (reference sequence). The CDR3 reads CASWERQKKLF. CDR3 bases: TGTGCCTCCTGGGAGAGGCAGAAGAAACTCTTT.

This clone is classed as medium-sized. The chain is built from TRGV9 and TRGJ1 or TRGJ2. CDR1 GITISATS and CDR2 ISYDGTV come from the germline V gene (reference sequence). The V gene end was trimmed by 12 bases and the J gene end by 10 bases; junction bases not matched to a gene: 15. The CDR3 spans 11 residues. The CDR3 reads CAGGEDRKKLF. CDR3 nucleotides: TGTGCCGGGGGGGAGGACCGAAAGAAACTCTTT.

No J gene call was made, and the V gene is TRGV9. This CDR3 is built from 18 residues. Germline V gene lookup returns CDR1 GITISATS and CDR2 ISYDGTV (reference sequence). The CDR3 sequence: CALWEVIPQLLGKKKKLF. The CDR3 coding sequence is TGTGCCTTGTGGGAGGTGATCCCCCAATTGTTGGGGAAAAAAAAAAAGCTCTTT.

In this sample, this clone turned up a few times. A far more abundant clone sits one base away, making this likely a read error. The chain is built from TRGV9 and TRGJ1 or TRGJ2. After removal of 0 bases from V and 5 bases from J, the junction contained 22 bases not matched to a gene. The germline V gene has CDR1 GITISATS and CDR2 ISYDGTV (reference sequence). This CDR3 region has 19 residues. This CDR3 reads CALWEVRGTDSERDYKKLF. As DNA, the CDR3 is TGTGCCTTGTGGGAGGTGCGCGGGACGGACTCCGAAAGGGATTATAAGAAACTCTTT.

On this clone: Being one base from a much bigger clone, this may be a read error. V usage is TRGV9 and J usage is TRGJ1 or TRGJ2. Germline V gives CDR1 GITISATS, CDR2 ISYDGTV (reference sequence). V shed 5 bases and J 3 bases; nucleotides not matched to a gene: 10. This CDR3 spans 14 amino acids. CDR3 coding DNA: TGTGCCTTGTGGGGGCCTGGATTTTATTATAAGAAACTCTTT. Amino acids: CALWGPGFYYKKLF.

Sample share makes this clone large. Sequence at one end of the junction differs from germline and may be a read error. The same CDR3 also results from other DNA sequences found in this sample. The V and J genes are TRGV9 and TRGJP. The CDR3 is 18 amino acids. Germline CDR1 reads GITISATS; CDR2 reads ISYDGTV (reference sequence). CDR3 nucleotides: TGTGCCTTGTGGGAGGTGATCCCCCAAGAGTTGGGCAAAAAAAACAAGGTCTTT. This codes for CALWEVIPQELGKKNKVF.

V gene TRGV8 combines with J gene TRGJ1 or TRGJ2. This CDR3 is 14 amino acids long. Trimming cost V 5 bases and J 0 bases; bases outside gene matches: 7. The germline V gene has CDR1 VENAVY and CDR2 YDSYNSRV. This chain's CDR3 is CATWVTQNYYKKLF. For the CDR3, the DNA is TGTGCCACCTGGGTAACGCAGAATTATTATAAGAAACTCTTT.

This clone was seen a few times. The junction and the germline gene differ at one end; a read error may be behind it. The chain links TRGV2 to TRGJ1 or TRGJ2. The V gene's germline CDR1 is EGSNGY and CDR2 YDSYNSKV. The CDR3 length is 14 residues. CDR3 residues: CATWDGPGSFKRLF. DNA of the CDR3: TGTGCCACCTGGGACGGGCCAGGGAGTTTTAAGAGACTCTTT.

This clone has more than one count but fewer than ten. This may stem from a read error, because a much larger clone lies one nucleotide away. The chain joins TRGV9 to TRGJ1 or TRGJ2. V shed 12 bases and J 11 bases; nucleotides not matched to a gene: 16. The CDR3 is 11 amino acids. Germline assignment: CDR1 GITISATS and CDR2 ISYDGTV (reference sequence). CDR3 sequence: CAGWEDREKLF. The CDR3 DNA is TGTGCCGGGTGGGAGGACCGAGAGAAACTCTTT.

The chain couples TRGV5 to TRGJ1 or TRGJ2. The junction had 5 bases not matched to a gene; V was cut back by 5 bases and J by 4 bases. The CDR3 has 12 residues. Germline assignment: CDR1 VINAFY and CDR2 YDVSNSKD. CDR3 DNA sequence: TGTGCCACCTGGGGAACGTATTATAAGAAACTCTTT. Translation gives CATWGTYYKKLF.

By share of the sample, this clone is medium-sized. The chain combines TRGV8 with TRGJP2. The CDR3 contains 15 residues. The V gene's germline CDR1 is VENAVY and CDR2 YDSYNSRV. Germline trimming cut 5 bases from V and 0 bases from J; bases unmatched to any gene: 6. The CDR3 DNA reads TGTGCCACCTGGGGCCTATATAGTAGTGATTGGATCAAGACGTTT. Residues: CATWGLYSSDWIKTF.

This clone was counted only a few times. A far larger clone is off by one base, so a read error is likely. This sequence joins TRGV9 and TRGJ1 or TRGJ2. Looked up from germline, CDR1 is GITISATS and CDR2 is ISYDGTV (reference sequence). The length of the CDR3 is 12 residues. The DNA of the CDR3 is TGTGCCTTGTTGGAGGCCTATTATAAGAAACTCTTT. Amino acids: CALLEAYYKKLF.

Regarding this clone: This probably arose from a read error, given a far larger clone one base away. The chain has TRGV9 and TRGJ1 or TRGJ2. The germline gives CDR1 GITISATS, CDR2 ISYDGTV (reference sequence). CDR3 length equals 21 residues. The CDR3 DNA is TGTGCCTTGTGGGAGGTGCGGATTTTTGGTTCTGGCGGGGATTTTGGTTATAAGAAAATCTTT. It is translated as CALWEVRIFGSGGDFGYKKIF.

About this clone itself: A junction end diverges from the germline sequence, so it may reflect a read error. The chain uses TRGV9 and TRGJP. Germline-derived CDR1 and CDR2 are GITISATS and ISYDGTV (reference sequence). The CDR3 length is 11 residues. The CDR3 reads CAGWDDRIKIF. CDR3 nucleotides: TGTGCCGGGTGGGACGACCGAATCAAAATATTT.